These T cell receptor beta chains were read from a single sample in a study of blood T cell repertoires in COVID-19. TCRdb keeps only in-frame clones here, not all; method: immunoSEQ multiplex PCR. There are a few hundred thousand clones in the sample; 91% occur only once, and more than 1% lies in the top ten. Sequencing was performed on PBMCs or T cells enriched from blood (not recorded which). Every receptor here comes from a human donor in a cohort exposed to, infected with or recovered from COVID-19 (not recorded which). The donor label of this sample is uncertain. CDR3s include the opening cysteine and the closing phenylalanine or tryptophan. The order of the fields is clone size, D gene, V gene, J gene, CDR3 protein, CDR3 DNA. D genes are given only for firm matches. Clone size appears in some rows only: once, few, many, or a class for an expanded clone.

>-|-|TRBV10-2|TRBJ1-3
CASTPAGAGNTIYF
TGCGCCAGCACCCCCGCAGGGGCTGGAAACACCATATATTTT
>-|-|TRBV12-3/TRBV12-4|TRBJ2-3
CASSSSPGTQYF
TGTGCCAGCAGTTCCTCCCCAGGGACGCAGTATTTT
>-|TRBD1|TRBV9|TRBJ1-4
CASSHHRDSSLRGNEKLFF
TGTGCCAGCAGCCATCACCGGGACAGTTCCCTTCGCGGTAATGAAAAACTGTTTTTT
>-|-|TRBV28|TRBJ1-3
CASSSRGAGNTIYF
TGTGCCAGCAGTTCCCGCGGGGCCGGAAACACCATATATTTT
>-|-|TRBV6-6|TRBJ1-1
CASSYSRANTEAFF
TGTGCCAGCAGTTACAGCAGGGCCAACACTGAAGCTTTCTTT
>-|TRBD2|TRBV15|TRBJ2-1
CATSTRTLAGGLAGQFF
TGTGCCACCAGCACCCGGACGCTAGCGGGGGGGCTGGCCGGGCAGTTCTTC
>-|-|TRBV7-6|TRBJ2-5
CASSFSGNRQETQYF
TGTGCCAGCAGCTTTTCCGGGAATAGACAAGAGACCCAGTACTTC
>-|-|TRBV19|TRBJ1-4
CASQRGTNEKLFF
TGTGCCAGCCAAAGAGGAACTAATGAAAAACTGTTTTTT
>-|TRBD1|TRBV5-5|TRBJ1-1
CASSPDRGNTEAFF
TGTGCCAGCAGCCCTGACAGGGGAAACACTGAAGCTTTCTTT
>once|TRBD2|TRBV11-2|TRBJ2-7
CASSLVGGGYYEQYF
TGTGCCAGCAGCTTAGTGGGCGGGGGTTACTACGAGCAGTACTTC
>-|TRBD2|TRBV9|TRBJ2-3
CASSVGTSGGGADTQYF
TGTGCCAGCAGCGTAGGGACTAGCGGGGGAGGGGCAGATACGCAGTATTTT
>once|-|TRBV27|TRBJ2-7
CASSPRGRVYEQYF
TGTGCCAGCAGTCCCAGGGGCAGGGTATACGAGCAGTACTTC
>-|-|TRBV6-5|TRBJ1-1
CASSYARQTTEAFF
TGTGCCAGCAGTTACGCTAGGCAGACCACTGAAGCTTTCTTT
>-|TRBD1|TRBV4-2|TRBJ1-1
CASSHGTGINTEAFF
TGTGCCAGCAGCCATGGGACAGGGATAAACACTGAAGCTTTCTTT
>-|-|TRBV5-6|TRBJ1-5
CASSLGGSLSNQPQHF
TGTGCCAGCAGCTTGGGGGGCTCCCTTAGCAATCAGCCCCAGCATTTT
>-|-|TRBV11-2|TRBJ1-3
CASSLGRASGNTIYF
TGTGCCAGCAGCTTAGGCAGGGCCTCTGGAAACACCATATATTTT
>-|-|TRBV30|TRBJ1-5
CAWSVASGQPQHF
TGTGCCTGGAGTGTAGCAAGCGGCCAGCCCCAGCATTTT
>-|TRBD1|TRBV19|TRBJ2-7
CASSIGTGRHEQYF
TGTGCCAGTAGTATCGGGACAGGGCGTCACGAGCAGTACTTC
>-|-|TRBV24-1|TRBJ1-2
CATSADGTPYGYTF
TGTGCCACCAGTGCCGACGGGACACCTTATGGCTACACCTTC
>-|TRBD1|TRBV6-4|TRBJ1-6
CASRLDRSSYNSPLHF
TGTGCCAGCAGGTTGGACAGGAGCTCCTATAATTCACCCCTCCACTTT
>-|TRBD1|TRBV7-9|TRBJ1-2
CAASRDRVGYTF
TGTGCCGCCTCGCGGGACAGGGTCGGCTACACCTTC
>-|-|TRBV7-3|TRBJ2-1
CASSLTRITGEQFF
TGTGCCAGTAGCTTAACACGTATCACCGGTGAGCAGTTCTTC
>-|-|TRBV9|TRBJ2-5
CASSSSSGLMGQETQYF
TGTGCCAGCAGCTCGTCCTCAGGGTTAATGGGGCAAGAGACCCAGTACTTC
>-|TRBD1|TRBV7-8|TRBJ2-5
CASSLRQGALETQYF
TGTGCCAGCAGCCTCCGACAGGGGGCGCTGGAGACCCAGTACTTC
>-|-|TRBV11-3|TRBJ2-2
CASSGDRNTGELFF
TGTGCCAGCAGCGGTGACAGGAACACCGGGGAGCTGTTTTTT
>-|-|TRBV3-1/TRBV3-2|TRBJ1-6
CASSGNSPLHF
TGTGCCAGCTCCGGGAATTCACCCCTCCACTTT
>-|-|TRBV5-1|TRBJ2-2
CASSWATGTAGELFF
TGCGCCAGCAGCTGGGCCACAGGGACGGCCGGGGAGCTGTTTTTT
>-|-|TRBV30|TRBJ1-6
CAWSVRLGSNSPLHF
TGTGCCTGGAGTGTACGGCTAGGGAGCAATTCACCCCTCCACTTT
>-|-|TRBV5-1|TRBJ2-7
CASSLARDYEQYF
TGCGCCAGCAGCTTGGCCCGGGACTACGAGCAGTACTTC
>-|-|TRBV6-5|TRBJ1-2
CASSHEVTYGYTF
TGTGCCAGCAGCCACGAGGTTACCTATGGCTACACCTTC
>-|-|TRBV16|TRBJ1-4
CASSLPARVTTNEKLFF
TGTGCCAGCAGCCTACCCGCCCGGGTTACAACTAATGAAAAACTGTTTTTT
>-|-|TRBV4-1|TRBJ1-5
CASSQDSVRKAPGQPQHF
TGCGCCAGCAGCCAAGATTCGGTTCGCAAAGCCCCGGGTCAGCCCCAGCATTTT
>once|TRBD1|TRBV6-4|TRBJ1-1
CASSAETGSTEAFF
TGTGCCAGCAGTGCCGAGACAGGGAGCACTGAAGCTTTCTTT
>-|TRBD1|TRBV18|TRBJ1-1
CASSPGQGKVSTEAFF
TGTGCCAGCTCACCGGGACAGGGGAAGGTTTCCACTGAAGCTTTCTTT
>-|-|TRBV5-1|TRBJ2-1
CASSSEPGSEQFF
TGCGCCAGCAGCTCCGAGCCTGGGAGTGAGCAGTTCTTC
>-|-|TRBV12-3/TRBV12-4|TRBJ2-7
CASSVHKSDEQYF
TGTGCCAGCAGTGTCCATAAAAGCGACGAGCAGTACTTC
>-|-|TRBV30|TRBJ1-2
CAWTAGDGYTF
TGTGCCTGGACGGCAGGGGATGGCTACACCTTC
>-|-|TRBV6-1|TRBJ1-2
CASSDLGGVYGYTF
TGTGCCAGCAGTGATTTGGGGGGAGTCTATGGCTACACCTTC
>-|-|TRBV6-1|TRBJ1-1
CASSDRSGGTEAFF
TGTGCCAGCAGTGATCGTAGTGGTGGCACTGAAGCTTTCTTT
>-|TRBD1|TRBV4-1|TRBJ1-1
CASSESGTVNTEAFF
TGCGCCAGCAGCGAATCCGGGACAGTGAACACTGAAGCTTTCTTT
>-|-|TRBV7-8|TRBJ1-2
CASSLGIGRGRSYTF
TGTGCCAGCAGCTTAGGTATAGGGAGGGGACGGAGCTACACCTTC
>-|-|TRBV6-5|TRBJ1-4
CASARSRTNEKLFF
TGTGCCAGCGCTAGGAGTCGAACTAATGAAAAACTGTTTTTT
>-|-|TRBV20-1|TRBJ1-1
CSASDRVGGWSEAFF
TGCAGTGCTAGTGATAGGGTCGGGGGATGGTCTGAAGCTTTCTTT
>-|-|TRBV9|TRBJ2-7
CASSAIRDTAPYEQYF
TGTGCCAGCAGCGCCATTCGGGACACGGCCCCCTACGAGCAGTACTTC
>-|TRBD1|TRBV24-1|TRBJ2-7
CATSARDRAYEQYF
TGTGCCACCAGTGCCCGGGACAGGGCATACGAGCAGTACTTC
>-|TRBD2|TRBV27|TRBJ2-7
CASSLPGGYEQYF
TGTGCCAGCAGTCTCCCGGGGGGCTACGAGCAGTACTTC
>-|-|TRBV2|TRBJ1-2
CASSEARTATNYGYTF
TGTGCCAGCAGTGAAGCGCGGACAGCCACTAACTATGGCTACACCTTC
>-|TRBD1|TRBV10-3|TRBJ1-4
CAISDSDTGGREKLFF
TGTGCCATCAGTGACTCCGATACAGGGGGGCGAGAAAAACTGTTTTTT
>-|TRBD1|TRBV10-3|TRBJ2-7
CAIRLTGGAYEQYF
TGTGCCATCAGGCTGACAGGGGGGGCCTACGAGCAGTACTTC
>-|TRBD2|TRBV9|TRBJ2-2
CASSGSGGPTITGELFF
TGTGCCAGCAGCGGTAGCGGGGGGCCTACTATCACCGGGGAGCTGTTTTTT
>once|-|TRBV3-1/TRBV3-2|TRBJ2-3
CASSQDLGASTDTQYF
TGTGCCAGCAGCCAAGATTTGGGGGCTAGCACAGATACGCAGTATTTT